This record looks at one T cell receptor beta chain sequence and its context. The antigen it binds to is not known. Base qualities are not at hand, and no much larger clone is one base apart. From a lookup of the germline V gene, CDR1 and CDR2 are MDHEN and SYDVKM. The germline ends are 13 bases apart after V is trimmed by 6 bases and J by 4 bases. Counted from cysteine to phenylalanine, this CDR3 has 14 amino acids. Only the CDR3 DNA stays, 42 bases, in frame from base 1. This sample stems from a study of CD8 T cells in Susac syndrome (dated by TCRdb to between 2018 and 2021). Context from the whole study: Repertoire sequencing was used to test whether CD8+ T cell activation and differentiation in Susac syndrome was antigen driven. The clonality of the CD8+ T cell repertoire was compared across approximately 12 healthy donors, around 14 Susac syndrome patients and about 15 multiple sclerosis patients. Study-level results and caveats: The number of individuals in the TCR sequencing and HLA analysis was acknowledged as relatively small.

Peripheral blood CD8+ and CD4+ T cells from healthy donors, Susac syndrome patients and multiple sclerosis patients were profiled using high-throughput TCR beta sequencing. Multiple sclerosis controls were treatment-naive patients with stable or active relapsing-remitting disease fulfilling revised McDonald criteria. CD8+ TEMRA cells were enriched by FACS, while bulk CD8+ and CD4+ T cells were purified by magnetic negative isolation. Blood was collected in EDTA tubes and processed within 24 hours, with PBMCs isolated through density gradient centrifugation. PBMCs intended for TCR sequencing were cryopreserved in liquid nitrogen and were subsequently thawed in a 37 degrees C water bath. A purity of at least 90% was achieved for sorted or isolated CD4+, CD8+ and CD8+ TEMRA cells. RNA was extracted using the RNeasy kit, and roughly 0.45 to 1 microgram was reverse transcribed with random hexamers. The immunoSEQ multiplex PCR assay, covering 54 Vbeta and 13 Jbeta segments, was used to amplify TCR beta CDR3 regions. PCR amplification bias was corrected by using a synthetic template baseline for primer optimization and computational correction. The authors' pipeline ran thus. Only productive sequences were kept, with reads annotated to V, D and J genes according to IMGT and analyzed in immunoSEQ Analyzer. Clonality was computed as one minus Shannon entropy normalized by log2 of the number of productive unique sequences. For each patient and control, public and private clones were evaluated within the 100 most prevalent clones. A clone was defined as Susac-specific if it was absent from the healthy and MS cohorts, from some 980 published viral clones and from other ImmuneACCESS disease sequences. The raw public reads went through TCRdb reprocessing: fastp at Q25, MiXCR clone calling, in-frame beta chains kept. Every CDR3 protein is listed once, alongside the most common genes and DNA of its rows. The V and J calls and clone size are TCRdb's, not the authors'. This sample holds some 300,000 distinct CDR3 sequences; approximately 85% were observed only once. The biggest ten clones account for around 0.12% of the sample.

Here the chain combines TRBV28 and TRBJ1-5; perhaps TRBD1 is the D gene, with 5 bases matching. The TCR comes from a human donor with multiple sclerosis. The sample taken for sequencing was CD8+ T cells from PBMCs. The DNA sequence is as follows: TGTGCCAGCAGGGGGGGGACGTCAAATCAGCCCCAGCATTTT. Translation gives CASRGGTSNQPQHF.